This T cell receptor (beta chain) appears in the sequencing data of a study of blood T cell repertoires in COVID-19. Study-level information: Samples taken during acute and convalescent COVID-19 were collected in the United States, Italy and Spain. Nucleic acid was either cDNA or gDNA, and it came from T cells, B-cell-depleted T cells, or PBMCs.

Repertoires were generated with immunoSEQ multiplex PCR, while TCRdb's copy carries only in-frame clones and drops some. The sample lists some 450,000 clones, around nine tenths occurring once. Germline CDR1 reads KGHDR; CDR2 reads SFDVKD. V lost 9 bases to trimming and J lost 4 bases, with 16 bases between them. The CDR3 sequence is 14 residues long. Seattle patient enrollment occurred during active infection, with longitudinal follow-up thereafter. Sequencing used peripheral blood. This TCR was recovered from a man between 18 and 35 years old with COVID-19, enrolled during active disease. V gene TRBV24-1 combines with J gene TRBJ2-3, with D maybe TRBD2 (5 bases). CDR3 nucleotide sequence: TGTGCCACCGGACTGGGTGGAGGTGCAGATACGCAGTATTTT. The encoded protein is CATGLGGGADTQYF.